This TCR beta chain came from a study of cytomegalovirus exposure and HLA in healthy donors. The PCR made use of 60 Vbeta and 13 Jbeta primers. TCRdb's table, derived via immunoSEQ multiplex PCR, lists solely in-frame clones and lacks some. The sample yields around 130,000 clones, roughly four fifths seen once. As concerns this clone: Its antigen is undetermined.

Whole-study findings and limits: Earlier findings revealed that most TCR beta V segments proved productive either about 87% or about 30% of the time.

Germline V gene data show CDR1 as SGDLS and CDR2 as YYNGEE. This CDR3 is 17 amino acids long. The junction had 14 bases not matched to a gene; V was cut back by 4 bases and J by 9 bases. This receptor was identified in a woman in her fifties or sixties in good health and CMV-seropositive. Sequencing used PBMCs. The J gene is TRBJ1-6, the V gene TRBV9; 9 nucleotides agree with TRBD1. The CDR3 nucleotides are TGTGCCAGCAGCCCGGGCCTACCGGGACAGGGTTTTTCACCCCTCCACTTT. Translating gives CASSPGLPGQGFSPLHF.